This T cell receptor beta chain was recorded in a study of cytomegalovirus exposure and HLA in healthy donors. Study findings and constraints: A later analysis reportedly found fewer N-insertions in an Asian-associated ancestry cluster than the approximately 670-donor mean. Most TCRs appeared rarely, but some public TCRs recurred in many donors.

In the case of this clone: Its cognate antigen is unknown.

V was clipped by 2 bases and J by 10 bases; unmatched bases: 3. Germline V gives CDR1 MDHEN, CDR2 SYDVKM. This CDR3 is built from 12 residues. PCR primers comprised 60 Vbeta and 13 Jbeta primers. The repertoire was sequenced with immunoSEQ multiplex PCR; TCRdb's copy has only in-frame clones and lacks some. Of about 150,000 clones in the sample, roughly 80% are singletons; the top ten hold over 9%. The receptor's source is a man younger than 35 in good health and CMV-seropositive. The chain joins TRBV28 to TRBJ1-1; 8 bases are shared with TRBD1. Sequenced material: PBMCs. The CDR3 region has the DNA TGTGCCAGCAGTTTACGGACAGGGATAGCTTTCTTT. Encoded protein: CASSLRTGIAFF.